This T cell receptor beta chain was recovered during a study of cytomegalovirus exposure and HLA in healthy donors. Study observations and caveats: Solely CMV serostatus was available to characterize immune exposure. Through in vitro validation, a few CMV-associated chains were shown to be specific for CMV antigens. Donors belonging to an Asian-associated ancestry cluster reportedly showed fewer N-insertions in productive TCRs than the approximately 640-donor mean, according to what a later analysis found. Many donors carried some public TCRs, although rarity characterized most TCR sequences.

The CDR3 length is 16 residues. Trimming took off 3 bases at V and 9 bases at J, with 18 bases between the two ends. Per the germline V gene, CDR1 is MRHNA and CDR2 is SNTAGT. This clone came up a few times. Its antigen is as yet unknown. A multiplex PCR was run with 60 Vbeta primers and 13 Jbeta primers. Assay used: immunoSEQ multiplex PCR; TCRdb lists only in-frame clones, some missing. The table has about 100,000 clones, 60% to 75% seen once; the top ten hold approximately 3.2%. Sequencing was carried out using PBMCs. This chain links TRBV6-4 with TRBJ1-6, with a weak D call TRBD1 (5 bases). The sequence was obtained from a female donor in good health and CMV-seropositive. Here the CDR3 reads CASSESAGGGGSPLHF. In DNA form, the CDR3 reads TGTGCCAGCAGTGAATCCGCGGGCGGGGGAGGTTCACCCCTCCACTTT.